This T cell receptor beta chain was documented in a study of blood T cells in healthy people across ages. Trimming pared 2 bases from V and 8 bases from J, leaving 6 bases between. Germline lookup yields CDR1 MNHNY and CDR2 SVGAGI (reference sequence). The CDR3 extends over 11 amino acids. Through a sample-barcoded 5' primer and a J-beta primer mix, a second PCR was run for roughly 6 to 11 cycles. In TCRdb, the 5' RACE reads were re-called with MiXCR into one record per CDR3 protein. Of about 730,000 distinct CDR3 sequences in the sample, around 40% were seen once. The chain has TRBV6-6 and TRBJ1-2, with D unclear. This sequence originates from an older woman in good health. The sample consisted of blood. Here the CDR3 DNA reads TGTGCCAGCAGTTACGCAGGCGGCTACACCTTC. Encoded protein: CASSYAGGYTF.